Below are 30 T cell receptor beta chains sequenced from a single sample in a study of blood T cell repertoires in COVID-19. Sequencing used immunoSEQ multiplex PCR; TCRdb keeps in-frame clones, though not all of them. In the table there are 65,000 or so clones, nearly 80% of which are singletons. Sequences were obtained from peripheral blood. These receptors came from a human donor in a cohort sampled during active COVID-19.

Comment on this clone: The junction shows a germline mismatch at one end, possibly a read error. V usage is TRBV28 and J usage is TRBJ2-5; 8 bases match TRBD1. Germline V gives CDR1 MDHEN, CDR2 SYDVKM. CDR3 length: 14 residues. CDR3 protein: CASSPGQAQQTQYF. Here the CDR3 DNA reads TGTGCCAGCAGTCCGGGACAGGCCCAACAGACCCAGTACTTC.

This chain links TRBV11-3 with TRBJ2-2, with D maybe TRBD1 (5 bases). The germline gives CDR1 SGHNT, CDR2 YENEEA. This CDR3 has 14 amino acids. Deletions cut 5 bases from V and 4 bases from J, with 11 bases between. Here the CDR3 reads CASSPDRITGELFF. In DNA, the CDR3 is TGTGCCAGCAGCCCAGACAGAATCACCGGGGAGCTGTTTTTT.

This CDR3 reads CASSLQPGDTEAFF. The CDR3 nucleotides are TGTGCCAGCAGCTTACAACCGGGGGACACTGAAGCTTTCTTT. The chain links TRBV7-3 to TRBJ1-1; D possibly corresponds to TRBD1 (5 bases). The CDR3 extends over 14 amino acids. The germline V and J ends were trimmed by 2 bases and 3 bases, with 10 bases remaining between them. Germline values: CDR1 SGHTA, CDR2 FQGTGA. The whole variable domain, filled in from reference TRBV7-3 and TRBJ1-1, reads GAGVSQTPSNKVTEKGKYVELRCDPISGHTALYWYRQSLGQGPEFLIYFQGTGAADDSGLPNDRFFAVRPEGSVSTLKIQRTERGDSAVYLCASSLQPGDTEAFFGQGTRLTVV.

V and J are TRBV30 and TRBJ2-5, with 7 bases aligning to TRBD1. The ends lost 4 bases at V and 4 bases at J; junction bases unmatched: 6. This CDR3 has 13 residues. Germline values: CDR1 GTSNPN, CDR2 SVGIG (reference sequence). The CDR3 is CAWTRQGGETQYF. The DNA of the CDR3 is TGTGCCTGGACGAGACAGGGTGGAGAGACCCAGTACTTC.

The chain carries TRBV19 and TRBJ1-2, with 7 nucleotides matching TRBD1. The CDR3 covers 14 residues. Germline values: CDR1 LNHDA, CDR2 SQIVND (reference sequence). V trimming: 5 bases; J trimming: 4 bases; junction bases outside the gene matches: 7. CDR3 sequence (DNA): TGTGCCAGTAGTTTTCGACAGGGTCCCTATGGCTACACCTTC. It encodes CASSFRQGPYGYTF.

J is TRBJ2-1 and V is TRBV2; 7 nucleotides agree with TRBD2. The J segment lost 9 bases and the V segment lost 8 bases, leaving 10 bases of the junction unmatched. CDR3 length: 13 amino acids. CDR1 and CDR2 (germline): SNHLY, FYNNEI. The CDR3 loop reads CASGGEGGTEQFF. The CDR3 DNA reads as TGTGCCAGCGGGGGGGAGGGTGGAACTGAGCAGTTCTTC. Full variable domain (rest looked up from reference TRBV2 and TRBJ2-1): EPEVTQTPSHQVTQMGQEVILRCVPISNHLYFYWYRQILGQKVEFLVSFYNNEISEKSEIFDDQFSVERPDGSNFTLKIRSTKLEDSAMYFCASGGEGGTEQFFGPGTRLTVL.

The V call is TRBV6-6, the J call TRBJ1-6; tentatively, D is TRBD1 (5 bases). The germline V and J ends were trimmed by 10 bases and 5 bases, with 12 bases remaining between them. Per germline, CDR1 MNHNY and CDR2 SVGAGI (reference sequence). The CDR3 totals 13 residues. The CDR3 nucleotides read TGTGCCACCTGGGACTCGAATAATTCACCCCTCCACTTT. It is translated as CATWDSNNSPLHF.

CDR3: CASGLVMLFLGDRAKNTEAFF. The CDR3 DNA is TGTGCTAGTGGTTTGGTAATGTTATTTTTGGGGGACAGGGCTAAGAACACTGAAGCTTTCTTT. The V call is TRBV12-5, the J call TRBJ1-1; TRBD1 aligns across 9 bases. V was clipped by 0 bases and J by 1 base; unmatched bases: 18. There are 21 residues in the CDR3. Germline CDR1 reads LGHNT; CDR2 reads FRNRAP.

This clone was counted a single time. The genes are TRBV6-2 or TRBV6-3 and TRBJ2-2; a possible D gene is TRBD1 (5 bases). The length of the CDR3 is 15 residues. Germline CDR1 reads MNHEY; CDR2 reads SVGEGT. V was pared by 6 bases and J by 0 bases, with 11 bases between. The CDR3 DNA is TGTGCCAGCAGCCAGGACAAGGCGAACACCGGGGAGCTGTTTTTT. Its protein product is CASSQDKANTGELFF.

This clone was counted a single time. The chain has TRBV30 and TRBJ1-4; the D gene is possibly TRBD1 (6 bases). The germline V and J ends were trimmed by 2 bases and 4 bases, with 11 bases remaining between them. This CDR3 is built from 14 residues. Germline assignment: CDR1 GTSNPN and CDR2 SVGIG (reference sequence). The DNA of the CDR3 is TGTGCCTGGAGTCGCGGGGGCCTTAATGAAAAACTGTTTTTT. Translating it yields CAWSRGGLNEKLFF.

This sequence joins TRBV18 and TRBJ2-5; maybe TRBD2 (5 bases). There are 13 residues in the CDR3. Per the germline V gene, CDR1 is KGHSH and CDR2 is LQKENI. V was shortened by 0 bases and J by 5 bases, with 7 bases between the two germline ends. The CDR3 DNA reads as TGTGCCAGCTCACCACCCGGGGAGGAGACCCAGTACTTC. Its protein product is CASSPPGEETQYF.

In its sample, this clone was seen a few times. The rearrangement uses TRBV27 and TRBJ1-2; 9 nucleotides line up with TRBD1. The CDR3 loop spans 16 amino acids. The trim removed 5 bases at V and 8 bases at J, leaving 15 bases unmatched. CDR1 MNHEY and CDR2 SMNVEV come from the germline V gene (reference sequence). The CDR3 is CASSLYLGQGREGYTF. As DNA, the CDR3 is TGTGCCAGCAGTCTCTACTTGGGACAGGGAAGGGAAGGCTACACCTTC.

CDR3 sequence reads: CASIWGVNTEAFF. The CDR3 coding sequence is TGTGCCAGCATCTGGGGGGTAAACACTGAAGCTTTCTTT. The rearrangement links TRBV7-3 to TRBJ1-1; the D gene is possibly TRBD1 (5 bases). This CDR3 has 13 residues. CDR1 and CDR2 (germline): SGHTA, FQGTGA. V lost 7 bases and J 2 bases, leaving 11 bases between the germline ends.

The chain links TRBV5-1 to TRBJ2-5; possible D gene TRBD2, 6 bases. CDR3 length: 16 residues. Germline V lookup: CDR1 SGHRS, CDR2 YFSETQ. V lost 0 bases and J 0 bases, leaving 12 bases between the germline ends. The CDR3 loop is CASSLVVGGYQETQYF. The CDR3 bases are TGCGCCAGCAGCTTGGTGGTGGGAGGATACCAAGAGACCCAGTACTTC.

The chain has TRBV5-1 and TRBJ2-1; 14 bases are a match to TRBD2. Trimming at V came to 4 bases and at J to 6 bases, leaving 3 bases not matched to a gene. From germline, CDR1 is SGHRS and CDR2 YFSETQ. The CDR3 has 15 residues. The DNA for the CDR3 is TGCGCCAGCAGCCCGACTAGCGGGAGGGCCAATGAGCAGTTCTTC. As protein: CASSPTSGRANEQFF.

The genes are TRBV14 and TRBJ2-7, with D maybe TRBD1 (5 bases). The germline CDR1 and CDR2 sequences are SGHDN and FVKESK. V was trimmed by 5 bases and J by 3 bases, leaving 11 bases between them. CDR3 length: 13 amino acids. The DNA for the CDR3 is TGTGCCAGCAGCTCCCTAAGGGGCTACGAGCAGTACTTC. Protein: CASSSLRGYEQYF.

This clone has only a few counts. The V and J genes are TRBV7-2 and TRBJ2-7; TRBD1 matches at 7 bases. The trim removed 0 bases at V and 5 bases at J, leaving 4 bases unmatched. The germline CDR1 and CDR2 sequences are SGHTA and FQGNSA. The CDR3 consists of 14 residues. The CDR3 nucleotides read TGTGCCAGCAGCTTAGCGCAGACAGGGAACGAGCAGTACTTC. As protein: CASSLAQTGNEQYF.

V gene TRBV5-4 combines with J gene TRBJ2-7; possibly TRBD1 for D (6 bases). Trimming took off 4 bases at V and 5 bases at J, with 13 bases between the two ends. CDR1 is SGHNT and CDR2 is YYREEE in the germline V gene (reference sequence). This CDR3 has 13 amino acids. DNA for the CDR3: TGTGCCAGCAGCCACCGGACAGTAGACGAGCAGTACTTC. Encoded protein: CASSHRTVDEQYF. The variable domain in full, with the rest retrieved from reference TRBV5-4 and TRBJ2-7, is ETGVTQSPTHLIKTRGQQVTLRCSSQSGHNTVSWYQQALGQGPQFIFQYYREEENGRGNFPPRFSGLQFPNYSSELNVNALELDDSALYLCASSHRTVDEQYFGPGTRLTVT.

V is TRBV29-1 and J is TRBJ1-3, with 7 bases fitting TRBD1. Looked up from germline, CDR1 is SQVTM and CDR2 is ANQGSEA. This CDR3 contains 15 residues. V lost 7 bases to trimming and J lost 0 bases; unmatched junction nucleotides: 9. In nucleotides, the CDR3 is TGCAGCGCCCAGACAGGGACAAACTCTGGAAACACCATATATTTT. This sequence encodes CSAQTGTNSGNTIYF. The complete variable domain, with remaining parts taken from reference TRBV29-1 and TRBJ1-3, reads SAVISQKPSRDICQRGTSLTIQCQVDSQVTMMFWYRQQPGQSLTLIATANQGSEATYESGFVIDKFPISRPNLTFSTLTVSNMSPEDSSIYLCSAQTGTNSGNTIYFGEGSWLTVV.

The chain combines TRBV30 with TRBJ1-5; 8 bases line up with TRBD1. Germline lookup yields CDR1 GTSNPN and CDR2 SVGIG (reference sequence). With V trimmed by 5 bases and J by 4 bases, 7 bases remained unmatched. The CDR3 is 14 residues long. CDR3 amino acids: CAWSGQGLNQPQHF. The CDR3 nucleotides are TGTGCCTGGTCCGGACAGGGCTTAAATCAGCCCCAGCATTTT.

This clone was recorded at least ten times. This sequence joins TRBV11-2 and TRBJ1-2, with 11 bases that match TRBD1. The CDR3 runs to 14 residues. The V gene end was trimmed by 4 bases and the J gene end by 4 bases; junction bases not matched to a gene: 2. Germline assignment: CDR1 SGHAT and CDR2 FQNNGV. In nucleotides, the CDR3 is TGTGCCAGCAGCTCGGGGACAGGGGGCTATGGCTACACCTTC. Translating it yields CASSSGTGGYGYTF.

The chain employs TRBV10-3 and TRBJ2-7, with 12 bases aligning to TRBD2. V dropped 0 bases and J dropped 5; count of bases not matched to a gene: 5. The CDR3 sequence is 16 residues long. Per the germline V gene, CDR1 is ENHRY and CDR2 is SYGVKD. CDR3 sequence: CAISESTSGGQNEQYF. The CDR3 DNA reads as TGTGCCATCAGTGAGTCGACTAGCGGGGGTCAGAACGAGCAGTACTTC.

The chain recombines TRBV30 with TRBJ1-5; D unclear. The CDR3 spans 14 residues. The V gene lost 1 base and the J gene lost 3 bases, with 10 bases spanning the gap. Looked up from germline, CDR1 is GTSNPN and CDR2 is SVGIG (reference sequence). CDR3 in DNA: TGTGCCTGGAGTGGTGCAGGCCTCAATCAGCCCCAGCATTTT. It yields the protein CAWSGAGLNQPQHF. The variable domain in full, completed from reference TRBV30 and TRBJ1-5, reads SQTIHQWPATLVQPVGSPLSLECTVEGTSNPNLYWYRQAAGRGLQLLFYSVGIGQISSEVPQNLSASRPQDRQFILSSKKLLLSDSGFYLCAWSGAGLNQPQHFGDGTRLSIL.

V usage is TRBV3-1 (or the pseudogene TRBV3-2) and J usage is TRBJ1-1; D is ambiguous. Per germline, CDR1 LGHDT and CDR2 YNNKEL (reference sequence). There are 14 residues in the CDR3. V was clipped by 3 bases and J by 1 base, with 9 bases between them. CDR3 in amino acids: CASSQVSANTEAFF. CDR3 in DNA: TGTGCCAGCAGCCAGGTTAGTGCGAACACTGAAGCTTTCTTT.

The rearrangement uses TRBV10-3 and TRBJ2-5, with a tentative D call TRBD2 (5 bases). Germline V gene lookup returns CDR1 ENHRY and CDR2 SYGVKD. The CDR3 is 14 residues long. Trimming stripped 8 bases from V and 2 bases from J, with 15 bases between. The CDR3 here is CAIGLAGKQETQYF. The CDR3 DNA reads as TGTGCCATCGGGCTAGCTGGGAAGCAAGAGACCCAGTACTTC.

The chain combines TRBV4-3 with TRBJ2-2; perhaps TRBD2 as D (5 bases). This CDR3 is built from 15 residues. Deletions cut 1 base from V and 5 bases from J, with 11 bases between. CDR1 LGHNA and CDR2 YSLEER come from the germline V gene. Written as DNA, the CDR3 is TGCGCCAGCAGCCAAGGGACTTTTGGGACCGGGGAGCTGTTTTTT. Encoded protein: CASSQGTFGTGELFF.

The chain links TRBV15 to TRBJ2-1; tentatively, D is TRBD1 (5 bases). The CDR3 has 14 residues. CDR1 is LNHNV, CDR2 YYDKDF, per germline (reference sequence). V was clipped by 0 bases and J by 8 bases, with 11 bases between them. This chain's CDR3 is CATSRDPQGYEQFF. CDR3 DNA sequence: TGTGCCACCAGCAGAGACCCCCAGGGCTATGAGCAGTTCTTC.

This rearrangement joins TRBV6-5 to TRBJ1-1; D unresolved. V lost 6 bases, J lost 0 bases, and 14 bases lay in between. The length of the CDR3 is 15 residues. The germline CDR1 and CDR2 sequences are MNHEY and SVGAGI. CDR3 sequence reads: CASRSPLEVNTEAFF. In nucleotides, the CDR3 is TGTGCCAGCAGATCCCCCCTAGAGGTGAACACTGAAGCTTTCTTT.

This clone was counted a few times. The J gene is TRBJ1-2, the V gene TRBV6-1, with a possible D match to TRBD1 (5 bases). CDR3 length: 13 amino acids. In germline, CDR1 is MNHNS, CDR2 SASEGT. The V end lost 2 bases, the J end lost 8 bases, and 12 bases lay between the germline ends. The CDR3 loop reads CASSEIRGGGYTF. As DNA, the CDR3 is TGTGCCAGCAGTGAAATAAGGGGAGGCGGCTACACCTTC.

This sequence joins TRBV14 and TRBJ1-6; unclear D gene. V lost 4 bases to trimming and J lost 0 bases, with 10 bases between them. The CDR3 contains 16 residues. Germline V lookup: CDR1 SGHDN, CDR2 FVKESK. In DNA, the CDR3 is TGTGCCAGCAGCCCTACAAGGAGCTCCTATAATTCACCCCTCCACTTT. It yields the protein CASSPTRSSYNSPLHF.